What follows are 3 T cell receptor beta chains derived from one specimen sequenced in a study of T cell responses to AZD1222 COVID-19 vaccine. Some clones are missing from TCRdb's copy, which holds only in-frame ones; the method was immunoSEQ multiplex PCR. The sample contains about 180,000 clones, just over 90% of which appear only once. Source: peripheral blood, taken on day 0 of AZD1222 vaccination. The receptors stem from an adult in good health.

The chain is built from TRBV15 and TRBJ1-5, with D maybe TRBD1 (5 bases). V lost 2 bases, J lost 6 bases, and 11 bases lay in between. The germline gives CDR1 LNHNV, CDR2 YYDKDF (reference sequence). This CDR3 contains 14 residues. In DNA form, the CDR3 reads TGTGCCACCAGCAGACCGGGGGGGAGTCAGCCCCAGCATTTT. As protein: CATSRPGGSQPQHF.

This chain uses TRBV4-2 with TRBJ2-3; no definite D call. The ends were cut back, 0 bases at V and 3 bases at J, with 7 bases in the middle. The germline V gene has CDR1 LGHNA and CDR2 YNFKEQ. The CDR3 consists of 14 residues. The CDR3: CASSQEASTDTQYF. The DNA of the CDR3 is TGTGCCAGCAGCCAAGAGGCTAGTACAGATACGCAGTATTTT.

V is TRBV13 and J is TRBJ2-7; 7 nucleotides match TRBD2. V gave up 2 bases and J gave up 3 bases; unmatched junction bases: 7. The CDR3 is 15 amino acids. Looked up from germline, CDR1 is PRHDT and CDR2 is FYEKMQ (reference sequence). In nucleotides, the CDR3 is TGTGCCAGCAGCTTATCCGGGGAGGGGATCTACGAGCAGTACTTC. This encodes CASSLSGEGIYEQYF.